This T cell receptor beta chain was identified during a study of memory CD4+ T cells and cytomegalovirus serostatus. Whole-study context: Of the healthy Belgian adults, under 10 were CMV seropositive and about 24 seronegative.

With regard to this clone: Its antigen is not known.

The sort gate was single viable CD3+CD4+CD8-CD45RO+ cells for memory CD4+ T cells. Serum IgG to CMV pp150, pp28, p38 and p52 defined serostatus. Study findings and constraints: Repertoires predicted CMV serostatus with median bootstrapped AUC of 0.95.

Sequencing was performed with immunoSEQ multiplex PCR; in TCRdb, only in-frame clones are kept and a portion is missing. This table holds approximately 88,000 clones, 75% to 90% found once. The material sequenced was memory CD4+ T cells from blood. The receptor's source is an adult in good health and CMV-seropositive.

The chain's CDR3 is CASSLRGPEYEQYF. For the CDR3, the DNA is TGTGCCAGCAGTTTAAGGGGGCCCGAATACGAGCAGTACTTC. The chain employs TRBV27 and TRBJ2-7, with TRBD1 identical over 7 bases. CDR3 size: 14 residues. The germline V gene has CDR1 MNHEY and CDR2 SMNVEV (reference sequence). V was clipped by 2 bases and J by 4 bases; unmatched bases: 5.